The table lists the clone carrying this TCR beta chain with a few counts. The antigen remains unidentified. The sample is drawn from a study of T-cell reconstitution after alpha-beta-depleted transplantation in children. Study outcomes and limitations: Elevated TCRbeta diversity at day 60 was traced, in some patients, to surviving recipient T cells and thymic progenitors.

Researchers prepared the TCRbeta library using unique molecular identifiers, the study reports. TCRdb ran MiXCR on the PCR reads and lists one entry per CDR3 protein. The data contain a few hundred thousand distinct CDR3 sequences, 10% to 15% of them singletons. The specimen was PBMCs, mostly from graft donor cells, collected 360 days after TCRalphabeta/CD19-depleted stem cell transplant. This sequence originates from a male patient under 18 who had a stem cell transplant for acute myeloid leukemia, so the T cells may come from the graft donor.

CDR3 in DNA: TGTGCCAGCAGTCCGGGGGTTGCTGGCCACAATGAGCAGTTCTTC. Amino acids: CASSPGVAGHNEQFF. V usage is TRBV12-3 or TRBV12-4 and J usage is TRBJ2-1, with D possibly being TRBD2 (6 bases). V dropped 5 bases and J dropped 5 bases, with 16 bases sitting between them. This CDR3 contains 15 residues.